This TCR beta chain was captured in a study of blood T cell repertoires in COVID-19. The length of the CDR3 is 15 residues. The germline V and J ends were trimmed by 7 bases and 0 bases, with 13 bases remaining between them. CDR1 and CDR2 (germline): SGHTA, FQGNSA. Participants, about 18 to 90 years old, spanned 25 or so US areas. Profiled with immunoSEQ multiplex PCR; TCRdb holds only in-frame clones, not every one. The table lists 350,000 or so clones, more than 85% of them singletons. This TCR derives from a woman aged 25 to 39 who had recovered from COVID-19. The specimen sequenced was PBMCs or T cells enriched from blood (not recorded which). V is TRBV7-2 and J is TRBJ2-1; weak D call: TRBD1 (6 bases). CDR3: CASNNDRSSYNEQFF. CDR3 bases: TGTGCCAGCAACAACGACAGGAGCTCCTACAATGAGCAGTTCTTC. Supplemented by reference TRBV7-2 and TRBJ2-1, the full variable domain reads GAGVSQSPSNKVTEKGKDVELRCDPISGHTALYWYRQSLGQGLEFLIYFQGNSAPDKSGLPSDRFSAERTGGSVSTLTIQRTQQEDSAVYLCASNNDRSSYNEQFFGPGTRLTVL.